Given below is one T cell receptor beta chain in context. The data originate from a study of long-term antiretroviral therapy in people with HIV. They ran version v3.0 of the immunoSEQ assay at survey level. Profiled with immunoSEQ multiplex PCR; TCRdb holds only in-frame clones, not every one. The data contain 20,000 to 25,000 clones, roughly 88% of them seen just once; the ten biggest clones take up over 12%. V lost 11 bases to trimming and J lost 5 bases, with 17 bases between them. Germline-derived CDR1 and CDR2 are MNHEY and SVGAGI. CDR3 length: 13 residues. The chain recombines TRBV6-5 with TRBJ2-3; D is undetermined. Sequencing used unsorted PBMCs, obtained around 4.3 years after starting antiretroviral therapy. The receptor's source is a young man with HIV. The CDR3 DNA reads TGTGCCTCCGTTCAGGCCCGAGGAGATACGCAGTATTTT. It yields the protein CASVQARGDTQYF.